This T cell receptor beta chain was observed in a study of blood T cell repertoires in COVID-19. Study at large: There were acute and convalescent COVID-19 samples, and they came from the United States, Italy and Spain. Nucleic acid was either cDNA or gDNA, and it came from T cells, B-cell-depleted T cells, or PBMCs.

In the original workflow: Reference gene primer amplification yielded estimated nucleated cell counts. Profiled with immunoSEQ multiplex PCR; TCRdb holds only in-frame clones, not every one. V and J calls and clone size come straight from that table; D and trimming were deduced from the DNA. The data contain tens of thousands of clones, about 84% of them singletons. With V trimmed by 8 bases and J by 10 bases, 13 bases remained unmatched. The CDR3 is made up of 13 amino acids. Looked up from germline, CDR1 is SNHLY and CDR2 is FYNNEI. One Seattle source followed patients from active infection through their disease course.

The sample consisted of peripheral blood. This chain links TRBV2 with TRBJ2-5, with 7 bases that match TRBD2. The origin of this receptor is a man in his fifties with COVID-19, enrolled during active disease. CDR3 sequence reads: CASSGGRERDQYF. CDR3 coding DNA: TGTGCCAGCTCTGGGGGGAGGGAAAGAGACCAGTACTTC. Using reference TRBV2 and TRBJ2-5 for the parts outside the CDR3, the full variable domain is EPEVTQTPSHQVTQMGQEVILRCVPISNHLYFYWYRQILGQKVEFLVSFYNNEISEKSEIFDDQFSVERPDGSNFTLKIRSTKLEDSAMYFCASSGGRERDQYFGPGTRLLVL.